The TCR beta chain under discussion was sequenced for a study of early T cells in non-severe SARS-CoV-2 infection. Study-wide results and caveats: VDJdb-based matching was biased toward anti-spike CD8 responses and missed private and CD4 specificities.

From the 5' RACE reads, TCRdb called clonotypes with MiXCR, one entry per CDR3 protein. The table includes tens of thousands of distinct CDR3 sequences, approximately 8% detected once. Comments on this clonotype: Its antigen is currently unknown.

There are 13 residues in the CDR3. J gave up 7 bases and V 7 bases, and 3 bases lay outside the gene matches. Looked up from germline, CDR1 is SQVTM and CDR2 is ANQGSEA. The clonotype originates from an adult who was a healthcare worker with PCR-confirmed SARS-CoV-2 infection or an uninfected control (not recorded which). The V gene is TRBV29-1, the J gene TRBJ2-2; TRBD2 matches at 13 bases. Sequencing was performed on whole blood. CDR3 bases: TGCAGCGCTGGGACTAGCGGGATCGGGGAGCTGTTTTTT. Encoded protein: CSAGTSGIGELFF.